This T cell receptor (beta chain) was documented in a study of beta chain features in type 1 diabetes. Study results and caveats: A definitive answer on HLA type influencing TCRB rearrangement was not reached here.

The authors reverse transcribed all of the isolated RNA, so sequencing captured expressed TCRB transcripts. Sequenced by immunoSEQ multiplex PCR; TCRdb stores in-frame clones only, minus some. The sample has 350,000 to 450,000 clones, over 11% seen once. This clone has just a few counts. The antigen remains unidentified. Trimming shortened V by 0 bases and J by 5 bases, and 10 bases separated the two germline ends. CDR1 and CDR2 (germline): KGHSH, LQKENI. This CDR3 comprises 14 residues. The sequenced material came from naive CD4+ T cells from blood. The sequence was collected from a man in his thirties or forties in good health. The rearrangement links TRBV18 to TRBJ2-5; D not certain. CDR3 amino acids: CASSPPSVFETQYF. The CDR3 nucleotides read TGTGCCAGCTCACCACCATCCGTTTTCGAGACCCAGTACTTC.